This is a list of T cell receptor beta chains from one sample in a study of blood T cell repertoires in COVID-19. Some clones are missing from TCRdb's copy, which holds only in-frame ones; the method was immunoSEQ multiplex PCR. The data hold some 150,000 clones, with approximately 90% observed a single time. The specimen was peripheral blood. Every receptor here comes from a human donor in a cohort sampled during active COVID-19. Both conserved end residues are part of each CDR3. Fields, in order: D gene, J gene, clone size, V gene, CDR3 protein, CDR3 DNA. The D gene is left open where the match is weak. The size of a clone is reported for some rows only, either as once, few or many, or as a class for expanded clones.

. TRBJ1-5 few TRBV4-3 CASSPGYSNQPQHF TGCGCCAGCAGCCCGGGGTATAGCAATCAGCCCCAGCATTTT
. TRBJ2-3 . TRBV4-3 CASSQEQGVGTDTQYF TGCGCCAGCAGCCAAGAACAGGGAGTGGGGACAGATACGCAGTATTTT
TRBD1 TRBJ1-5 . TRBV6-1 CASSEGTGSDQPQHF TGTGCCAGCAGTGAAGGGACAGGGAGTGATCAGCCCCAGCATTTT
. TRBJ1-6 . TRBV6-2/TRBV6-3 CASRYAGAYNSPLHF TGTGCCAGCAGATACGCCGGGGCCTATAATTCACCCCTCCACTTT
. TRBJ1-2 . TRBV7-2 CASSLGGGGTNYGYTF TGTGCCAGCAGCTTAGGAGGGGGTGGAACTAACTATGGCTACACCTTC
. TRBJ1-4 . TRBV10-3 CAISESKGTNEKLFF TGTGCCATCAGTGAGTCGAAGGGGACTAATGAAAAACTGTTTTTT
. TRBJ1-1 once TRBV6-5 CASSYSGTRGTEAFF TGTGCCAGCAGTTACTCGGGCACCCGGGGTACTGAAGCTTTCTTT
. TRBJ2-7 . TRBV6-5 CASSYDRNYEQYF TGTGCCAGCAGTTACGACAGGAACTACGAGCAGTACTTC
. TRBJ1-1 . TRBV7-2 CASMGGPLNTEAFF TGTGCCAGCATGGGGGGTCCTTTAAACACTGAAGCTTTCTTT
TRBD1 TRBJ2-7 once TRBV20-1 CSASGDRSTFGEQYF TGCAGTGCTAGTGGGGACAGATCAACCTTCGGGGAGCAGTACTTC
TRBD1 TRBJ1-4 . TRBV3-1/TRBV3-2 CASSPGTGKPVNEKLFF TGTGCCAGCAGCCCCGGGACAGGGAAACCGGTTAATGAAAAACTGTTTTTT
TRBD1 TRBJ2-5 . TRBV6-5 CASRAGGAETQYF TGTGCCAGCAGGGCAGGGGGCGCGGAGACCCAGTACTTC
. TRBJ1-2 . TRBV11-1 CASSFEGVYGYTF TGTGCCAGCAGCTTTGAAGGGGTATATGGCTACACCTTC
. TRBJ1-4 . TRBV10-2 CASSEFLGAGTEKLFF TGCGCCAGCAGTGAGTTCTTGGGGGCAGGGACTGAAAAACTGTTTTTT
. TRBJ2-7 . TRBV19 CASRARDIPAYEQYF TGTGCCAGTAGGGCCCGGGACATCCCGGCCTACGAGCAGTACTTC
. TRBJ2-1 . TRBV7-2 CASSLAVGVEQFF TGTGCCAGCAGCTTAGCTGTCGGGGTAGAGCAGTTCTTC
. TRBJ2-3 . TRBV12-3/TRBV12-4 CASSRGTDTQYF TGTGCCAGCAGCCGGGGCACAGATACGCAGTATTTT
TRBD2 TRBJ2-1 . TRBV6-5 CASSISGGSDEQFF TGTGCCAGCAGTATTAGCGGGGGGTCGGATGAGCAGTTCTTC
TRBD1 TRBJ1-4 . TRBV6-2/TRBV6-3 CASSYTGTGASNEKLFF TGTGCCAGCAGTTACACCGGGACAGGGGCTTCTAATGAAAAACTGTTTTTT
. TRBJ1-1 . TRBV7-9 CASSRPGDTEAFF TGTGCCAGCAGCCGGCCCGGGGATACTGAAGCTTTCTTT
. TRBJ2-3 . TRBV5-1 CASSSSPTDTQYF TGCGCCAGCAGTAGCAGCCCCACAGATACGCAGTATTTT
. TRBJ1-6 . TRBV2 CASSDRVGSPLHF TGTGCCAGCAGTGACAGGGTGGGTTCACCCCTCCACTTT
. TRBJ1-1 . TRBV11-2 CASSPGGNTEAFF TGTGCCAGCAGCCCGGGGGGTAACACTGAAGCTTTCTTT
. TRBJ2-5 . TRBV7-9 CASSNIMGPGETQYF TGTGCCAGCAGCAATATCATGGGGCCGGGAGAGACCCAGTACTTC
. TRBJ1-2 . TRBV6-5 CASMDNGYGYTF TGTGCCAGCATGGACAATGGGTATGGCTACACCTTC
. TRBJ1-1 . TRBV30 CAWSLYTEAFF TGTGCCTGGAGTCTCTACACTGAAGCTTTCTTT
. TRBJ2-1 medium-sized TRBV4-1 CASSQVGYNEQFF TGCGCCAGCAGCCAAGTCGGTTACAATGAGCAGTTCTTC
TRBD1 TRBJ1-2 . TRBV19 CASAGQGYGYTF TGTGCCAGTGCGGGACAGGGCTACGGCTACACCTTC
TRBD1 TRBJ1-5 . TRBV30 CAWKGDSYSNQPQHF TGTGCCTGGAAGGGGGACAGCTATAGCAATCAGCCCCAGCATTTT
. TRBJ2-5 . TRBV12-5 CASGLVGAKTQYF TGTGCTAGTGGTTTGGTGGGAGCCAAGACCCAGTACTTC
TRBD1 TRBJ2-6 . TRBV18 CASSPRGQGPSGANVLTF TGTGCCAGCTCACCAAGGGGACAGGGGCCCTCTGGGGCCAACGTCCTGACTTTC
. TRBJ1-1 few TRBV10-3 CAISATDNTEAFF TGTGCCATCAGTGCCACAGATAACACTGAAGCTTTCTTT
. TRBJ2-3 . TRBV5-8 CASSLGLENTQYF TGTGCCAGCAGCTTGGGTCTGGAGAATACGCAGTATTTT
TRBD1 TRBJ1-1 . TRBV5-1 CASSQDRVNTEAFF TGCGCCAGCAGCCAGGACAGGGTGAACACTGAAGCTTTCTTT
. TRBJ2-7 . TRBV30 CACTVHSYEQYF TGTGCCTGTACAGTCCACTCCTACGAGCAGTACTTC
. TRBJ2-3 . TRBV12-3/TRBV12-4 CASSSFLADTQYF TGTGCCAGCAGTTCATTCCTAGCAGATACGCAGTATTTT
. TRBJ2-5 . TRBV6-1 CASSEEPIQETQYF TGTGCCAGCAGTGAGGAGCCGATTCAAGAGACCCAGTACTTC
. TRBJ1-2 . TRBV6-5 CASWGFSVDGYTF TGTGCCAGCTGGGGCTTCTCTGTAGATGGCTACACCTTC